The 8 T cell receptor beta chains in this list originate from one sample, sequenced in a study of CD8 T cells in Susac syndrome. RNA in amounts of roughly 0.5 to 1 ug was reverse transcribed with random hexamers. TCRdb re-derived calls from the immunoSEQ multiplex PCR reads in MiXCR, one entry per CDR3 protein. The sample lists approximately 130,000 distinct CDR3 sequences, less than 95% seen once, with more than 0.095% in the top ten. The specimen was CD4+ T cells from PBMCs. The origin of the receptors is a human donor in good health.

The genes are TRBV19 and TRBJ1-5, with 7 bases aligning to TRBD1. V trimming: 2 bases; J trimming: 6 bases; junction bases outside the gene matches: 4. Germline-derived CDR1 and CDR2 are LNHDA and SQIVND (reference sequence). The CDR3 contains 14 residues. The CDR3 spells CASSIRTGVQPQHF. The CDR3 region has the DNA TGTGCCAGTAGTATACGCACAGGGGTTCAGCCCCAGCATTTT.

This chain connects TRBV19 to TRBJ2-5; D could derive from TRBD1 or TRBD2 (6 bases each). V was clipped by 5 bases and J by 3 bases, with 16 bases between them. The CDR3 has 15 residues. Germline V gene data show CDR1 as LNHDA and CDR2 as SQIVND (reference sequence). This CDR3 is CASSGRRGLEETQYF. The DNA for the CDR3 is TGTGCCAGTAGTGGGCGCCGGGGGCTAGAAGAGACCCAGTACTTC.

The genes are TRBV19 and TRBJ2-1, with 8 positions matching TRBD2. The CDR3 contains 15 residues. Germline V gene lookup returns CDR1 LNHDA and CDR2 SQIVND (reference sequence). Trimming at V came to 0 bases and at J to 11 bases, leaving 9 bases not matched to a gene. This CDR3 reads CASSIDPSGQGKQFF. CDR3 DNA: TGTGCCAGTAGTATAGATCCTAGCGGGCAAGGCAAGCAGTTCTTC.

The chain is built from TRBV3-1 and TRBJ2-7; 9 nucleotides match TRBD2. Germline V gene sequence: CDR1 LGHDT, CDR2 YNNKEL (reference sequence). The CDR3 spans 14 residues. J lost 5 bases, V lost 4 bases, and 6 bases had no gene match. This chain's CDR3 is CASSLSGSPHEQYF. For the CDR3, the DNA is TGTGCCAGCAGCCTTAGCGGGAGTCCCCACGAGCAGTACTTC.

The chain employs TRBV28 and TRBJ2-7; possibly TRBD1 for D (6 bases). The ends were cut back, 3 bases at V and 3 bases at J, with 9 bases in the middle. This CDR3 comprises 13 residues. In germline, CDR1 is MDHEN, CDR2 SYDVKM. The CDR3 region has the DNA TGTGCCAGCAGTTTCCGGGGACACTACGAGCAGTACTTC. It yields the protein CASSFRGHYEQYF.

DNA for the CDR3: TGTGCCACCGGGACCTTGTCCAACGAGCAGTACTTC. As protein: CATGTLSNEQYF. V gene TRBV2 combines with J gene TRBJ2-7; tentatively, D is TRBD1 or TRBD2 (5 bases each). Germline V gene lookup returns CDR1 SNHLY and CDR2 FYNNEI. Trimming removed 10 bases from V and 5 bases from J, with 15 bases in between. There are 12 residues in the CDR3.

This clonotype was detected only once. V usage is TRBV25-1 and J usage is TRBJ2-1; D not certain. The germline CDR1 and CDR2 sequences are MGHDK and SYGVNS. V was cut by 2 bases and J by 6 bases, with 11 bases left in between. The CDR3 has 14 residues. The CDR3: CASSEVRPSNEQFF. CDR3 nucleotides: TGTGCCAGCAGTGAAGTAAGGCCTTCCAATGAGCAGTTCTTC.

Of note for this clonotype: A read error may produce the germline difference seen at one junction end. The chain is built from TRBV7-7 and TRBJ2-1; the match to TRBD1 covers 8 bases. Germline-derived CDR1 and CDR2 are SSHAT and FNYEAQ (reference sequence). This CDR3 comprises 14 residues. CDR3 in DNA: TGTGCTAGCAGCTTACAGGACAGGGCCGGTGAGCAGTTCTTC. This translates into CASSLQDRAGEQFF.